A single sample is the source of the 10 T cell receptor beta chains below, sequenced in a study of tumor and adjacent non-tumor tissue in lung cancer. The template was RNA from unsorted bulk tissue. The library came from three nested PCR rounds adapted from ARM-PCR protocols. MiXCR, run by TCRdb on the multiplex PCR reads, gives a single entry per CDR3 protein. Of 220,000 or so distinct CDR3 sequences listed, 60% to 85% were seen once; the top ten hold around 25%. Source material: lung tumor tissue. Receptors were obtained from a man in his 60s with non-small cell lung cancer.

A word on this clonotype: At one end the junction does not follow the germline gene, possibly because of a read error. The chain is built from TRBV7-3 and TRBJ1-5, with TRBD1 as a possible D gene (5 bases). The germline V gene encodes CDR1 SGHTA and CDR2 FQGTGA. The CDR3 has 13 amino acids. The CDR3 spells CANSSYRNQPQHF. The DNA of the CDR3 is TGTGCCAACAGCTCATACAGGAATCAGCCCCAGCATTTT.

As for this clonotype: A much larger clone lies a single base off, so this may be a read error. The rearrangement links TRBV20-1 to TRBJ2-1; D unresolved. The germline V and J ends were trimmed by 6 bases and 5 bases, with 5 bases remaining between them. Germline values: CDR1 DFQATT, CDR2 SNEGSKA (reference sequence). CDR3 length: 10 residues. CDR3 DNA sequence: TGCAGTGCCAAGCACAATGAGCAGTTCTTC. Its protein is CSAKHNEQFF.

The count of this clonotype is one. No conserved phenylalanine or tryptophan is present at the end of the CDR3, so a read error is the likely explanation. The chain combines TRBV4-2 with TRBJ1-4, with D perhaps TRBD1 (6 bases). Germline V gene sequence: CDR1 LGHNA, CDR2 YNFKEQ. The CDR3 totals 18 residues. V lost 0 bases and J 8 bases, leaving 22 bases between the germline ends. The CDR3, as DNA: TGTGCCAGCAGCCAAGATCTTCTCGGGGGCGCGGGTGCGGAAAAACTGTTTTCT. Protein sequence: CASSQDLLGGAGAEKLFS.

About this clonotype itself: The junction departs from the called germline gene at one end, perhaps through a read error. This chain uses TRBV20-1 with TRBJ2-7; weak D call: TRBD2 (6 bases). CDR3 length: 15 residues. The germline gives CDR1 DFQATT, CDR2 SNEGSKA (reference sequence). CDR3 region: CSAFLAWGGLYEQSF. The CDR3 DNA follows: TGTAGTGCTTTTCTAGCGTGGGGCGGGTTATACGAGCAGTCCTTC.

The chain recombines TRBV7-9 with TRBJ2-1, with 11 bases identical to TRBD2. Germline CDR1 reads SEHNR; CDR2 reads FQNEAQ (reference sequence). The CDR3 spans 17 residues. After removal of 5 bases from V and 7 bases from J, the junction contained 13 bases not matched to a gene. CDR3 sequence reads: CASSPGLGTSGSNEQFF. The CDR3 bases are TGTGCCAGCAGCCCAGGGCTGGGGACTAGCGGTAGTAATGAGCAGTTCTTC.

To note about this clonotype: One end of the junction varies from germline; a read error may be responsible. J is TRBJ1-6 and V is TRBV28; D possibly corresponds to TRBD1 (6 bases). The CDR3 has 15 residues. Germline V lookup: CDR1 MDHEN, CDR2 SYDVKM. The CDR3 sequence is CASSQGRAIYSPLRF. The CDR3 DNA reads as TGTGCCAGCAGTCAGGGGCGGGCTATTTATTCACCCCTCCGCTTT.

The V call is TRBV2, the J call TRBJ2-1; a weak D match, TRBD2 (7 bases). The germline CDR1 and CDR2 sequences are SNHLY and FYNNEI. Trimming removed 10 bases from V and 8 bases from J, with 21 bases in between. CDR3 length equals 14 residues. As DNA, the CDR3 is TGTGCCATCAAAAGGGGGGGTAGCCGCGATGAGCAGTTCTTC. This codes for CAIKRGGSRDEQFF.

The chain carries TRBV11-2 and TRBJ1-4; D gene unclear. Per the germline V gene, CDR1 is SGHAT and CDR2 is FQNNGV. The CDR3 contains 14 residues. The germline V and J ends were trimmed by 5 bases and 8 bases, with 15 bases remaining between them. CDR3 residues: CASSPSMREEKLFF. Written as DNA, the CDR3 is TGTGCCAGCAGCCCATCGATGAGGGAAGAAAAACTGTTTTTT. Full variable domain (missing parts from reference TRBV11-2 and TRBJ1-4): EAGVAQSPRYKIIEKRQSVAFWCNPISGHATLYWYQQILGQGPKLLIQFQNNGVVDDSQLPKDRFSAERLKGVDSTLKIQPAKLEDSAVYLCASSPSMREEKLFFGSGTQLSVL.

In regard to this clonotype: A read error may explain this, as a much larger clone is one base away. This sequence joins TRBV20-1 and TRBJ2-4; 8 nucleotides align to TRBD2. Trimming removed 0 bases from V and 6 bases from J; junction bases left unmatched: 4. The CDR3 sequence is 14 residues long. Per the germline V gene, CDR1 is DFQATT and CDR2 is SNEGSKA (reference sequence). The DNA for the CDR3 is TGCAGTGCTAGAGATGTCCTAGCGGGAAACATTCAGTACTTC. This sequence encodes CSARDVLAGNIQYF.

Details on this clonotype: This CDR3 fails to terminate in the conserved phenylalanine or tryptophan, so it likely reflects a read error. The J gene is TRBJ2-7, the V gene TRBV20-1; a possible D gene is TRBD1 (6 bases). The CDR3 spans 15 residues. V shed 5 bases and J shed 0 bases, with 17 bases lying between them. The germline gives CDR1 DFQATT, CDR2 SNEGSKA (reference sequence). CDR3 protein: CSAPVPTGASYEQYY. CDR3 DNA: TGCAGTGCTCCTGTTCCGACAGGAGCCTCCTACGAGCAGTACTAC.